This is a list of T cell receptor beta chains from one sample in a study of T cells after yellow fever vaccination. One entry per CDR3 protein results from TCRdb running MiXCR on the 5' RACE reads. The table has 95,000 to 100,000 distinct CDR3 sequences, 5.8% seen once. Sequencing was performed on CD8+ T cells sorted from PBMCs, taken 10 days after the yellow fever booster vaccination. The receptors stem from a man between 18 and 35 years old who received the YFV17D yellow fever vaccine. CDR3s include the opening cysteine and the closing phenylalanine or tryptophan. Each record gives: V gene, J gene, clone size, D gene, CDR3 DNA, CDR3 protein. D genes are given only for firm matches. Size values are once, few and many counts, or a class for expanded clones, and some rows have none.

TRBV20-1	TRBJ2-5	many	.	TGCAGTCCCAGCGCAGGGGTAGAGACCCAGTACTTC	CSPSAGVETQYF
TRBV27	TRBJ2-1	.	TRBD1	TGTGCCAGCAGTCCGGGACAGCAATCTCACAATGAGCAGTTCTTC	CASSPGQQSHNEQFF
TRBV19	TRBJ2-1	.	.	TGTGCCAGTAATCCTGGGAGGGGGGTCTCCTACAATGAGCAGTTCTTC	CASNPGRGVSYNEQFF
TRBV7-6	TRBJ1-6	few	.	TGTGCCAGCAGCTCCAGGGAATCCTATAATTCACCCCTCCACTTT	CASSSRESYNSPLHF
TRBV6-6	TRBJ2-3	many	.	TGTGCCAGCAGTTTACAGGGTCCCACAGATACGCAGTATTTT	CASSLQGPTDTQYF
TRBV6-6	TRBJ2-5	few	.	TGTGCCAGCAGTTACAATCGAGAGACCCAGTACTTC	CASSYNRETQYF
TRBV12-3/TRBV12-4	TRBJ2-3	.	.	TGTGCCAGCAGTGCTTATTTCCACAAAGGGGGGACCGATACGCAGTATTTT	CASSAYFHKGGTDTQYF
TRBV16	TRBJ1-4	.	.	TGTGCCAGCCGGATCGGGGATGAAAAACTGTTTTTT	CASRIGDEKLFF
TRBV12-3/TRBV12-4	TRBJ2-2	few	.	TGTGCCAGCAGTTTAGCGACCCCCGGGGAGCTGTTTTTT	CASSLATPGELFF
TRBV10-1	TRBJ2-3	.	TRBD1	TGCGCCAGCAGTGAGGGGACAGGGCTTTTGACAGATACGCAGTATTTT	CASSEGTGLLTDTQYF
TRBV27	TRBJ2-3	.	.	TGTGCCAGCAGTTTATCGCGTCTGTCTCCCGGTAGTTTT	CASSLSRLSPGSF
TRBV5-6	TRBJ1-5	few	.	TGTGCCAGCAGCTTGTGGGGTAGCGTTCAGCCCCAGCATTTT	CASSLWGSVQPQHF
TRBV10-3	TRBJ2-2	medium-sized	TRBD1	TGTGCCATCAGTGAGTCCCAACAGGGGACCGGGGAGCTGTTTTTT	CAISESQQGTGELFF
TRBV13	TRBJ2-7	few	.	TGTGCCAGCAGCTTAGGACAGGGTTCCCTCGAGCAGTACTTC	CASSLGQGSLEQYF
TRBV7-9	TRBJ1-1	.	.	TGTGCCAGCAGCCCATCAGGGAGAACTGAAGCTTTCTTT	CASSPSGRTEAFF
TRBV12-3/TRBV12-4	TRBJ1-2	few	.	TGTGCCAGCAGCTATGACTTGGGCGGCTACACCTTC	CASSYDLGGYTF
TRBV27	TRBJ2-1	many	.	TGTGCCAGCAGTTTGTATTTAGAGGGGAATGAGCAGTTCTTC	CASSLYLEGNEQFF
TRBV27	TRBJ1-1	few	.	TGTGCCAGCAGTTTATCAGCGATGAACACTGAAGCTTTCTTT	CASSLSAMNTEAFF
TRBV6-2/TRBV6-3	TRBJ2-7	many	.	TGTGCCAGCAGACCGGACAGAGACTCCTACGAGCAGTACTTC	CASRPDRDSYEQYF
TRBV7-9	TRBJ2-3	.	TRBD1	TGTGCCAGCAGCTCGGGACAGCTAACAGATACGCAGTATTTT	CASSSGQLTDTQYF
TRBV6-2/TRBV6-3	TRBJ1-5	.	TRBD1	TGTGCCAGCAGTCACCGGGACAGGGTTAATCAGCCCCAGCATTTT	CASSHRDRVNQPQHF
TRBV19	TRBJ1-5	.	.	TGTGCCAGTAGTATCGGCAGGAGTAATCAGCCCCAGCATTTT	CASSIGRSNQPQHF
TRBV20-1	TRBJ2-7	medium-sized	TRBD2	TGCAGTGCTTCGACTAGCGGGGGGGCCGGTTTTAACGAGCAGTACTTC	CSASTSGGAGFNEQYF
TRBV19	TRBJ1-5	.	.	TGTGCCAGTAGTATCCCGGGCCATGTCTTGGGGGTTGACAATCAGCCCCAGCATTTT	CASSIPGHVLGVDNQPQHF
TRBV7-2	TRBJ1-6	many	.	TGTGCCAGCAGCTCCCACCCCCGGGAGACGGAGAGAGTGGGTGATTCACCCCTCCACTTT	CASSSHPRETERVGDSPLHF
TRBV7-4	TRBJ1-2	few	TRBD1	TGTGCCAGCAGCTTACCCCCCAGGGGGACTAACTATGGCTACACCTTC	CASSLPPRGTNYGYTF
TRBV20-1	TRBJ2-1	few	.	TGCAGTGCAGCCGGGCCCCAGGTCGGTGAGCAGTTCTTC	CSAAGPQVGEQFF
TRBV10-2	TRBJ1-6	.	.	TGCGCCAGCCAAGGGACACATTGGGCGTCCTCACCCCTCCACTTT	CASQGTHWASSPLHF
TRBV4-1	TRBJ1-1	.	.	TGCGCCAGCAGCCAACGGAAGGGACTCAATGAAGCTTTCTTT	CASSQRKGLNEAFF